The 4 T cell receptor beta chains listed next were all sequenced from one sample in a study of T cell repertoires in ileal Crohn's disease. Libraries were prepared by immunoSEQ multiplex PCR; TCRdb keeps only in-frame clonotypes and omits some of them. The table lists around 33,000 clones, about four fifths of them singletons. The sequenced sample consisted of ileal tissue. The receptor source for this set is an adult with Crohn's disease.

V usage is TRBV30 and J usage is TRBJ2-7; unclear D gene. The CDR3 sequence is 13 residues long. Germline V CDR1 and CDR2: GTSNPN, SVGIG (reference sequence). The V end was cut by 8 bases, the J end by 0 bases, with 14 bases between. CDR3 sequence (DNA): TGTGCCCTAACACAGAAAAGCTCCTACGAGCAGTACTTC. Translation: CALTQKSSYEQYF. The full variable domain, rest sourced from reference TRBV30 and TRBJ2-7, is SQTIHQWPATLVQPVGSPLSLECTVEGTSNPNLYWYRQAAGRGLQLLFYSVGIGQISSEVPQNLSASRPQDRQFILSSKKLLLSDSGFYLCALTQKSSYEQYFGPGTRLTVT.

CDR3 region: CASSLDSTYEQYF. The CDR3 DNA is TGTGCCAGCAGCTTGGACTCAACCTACGAGCAGTACTTC. The chain combines TRBV5-4 with TRBJ2-7; D ambiguous. The CDR3 sequence is 13 residues long. Germline V lookup: CDR1 SGHNT, CDR2 YYREEE (reference sequence). V was clipped by 0 bases and J by 2 bases, with 6 bases between them.

The rearrangement uses TRBV5-3 and TRBJ1-3; 7 nucleotides agree with TRBD1. TRBV5-3 is an open reading frame, and its role is uncertain. This CDR3 region has 18 residues. The trim removed 4 bases at V and 0 bases at J, leaving 13 bases unmatched. The CDR3 protein is CARSGTYGQGDSGNTIYF. The CDR3 coding sequence is TGTGCCAGAAGCGGAACTTACGGGCAGGGGGACTCTGGAAACACCATATATTTT.

V gene TRBV5-4 combines with J gene TRBJ2-7; 8 nucleotides line up with TRBD1. The CDR3 loop spans 16 amino acids. The germline V gene has CDR1 SGHNT and CDR2 YYREEE (reference sequence). The V and J ends lost 0 bases and 6 bases, in that order; junction bases with no gene match: 11. The CDR3 DNA sequence: TGTGCCAGCAGCTTGGGGCAGGGGGCCTGGACGGGCGAGCAGTACTTC. Translated: CASSLGQGAWTGEQYF.